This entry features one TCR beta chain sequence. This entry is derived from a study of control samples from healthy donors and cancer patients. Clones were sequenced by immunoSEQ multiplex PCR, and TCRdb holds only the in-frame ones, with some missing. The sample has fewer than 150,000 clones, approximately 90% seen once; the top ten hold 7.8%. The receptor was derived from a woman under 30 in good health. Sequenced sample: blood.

The CDR3 loop is CSARGQGLAFF. The CDR3 nucleotides read TGCAGTGCTAGGGGACAGGGTTTGGCTTTCTTT. The V call is TRBV20-1, the J call TRBJ1-1, with 9 bases aligning to TRBD1. The length of the CDR3 is 11 residues. Losses at the gene ends were 3 bases for V and 11 bases for J; bases not matched to a gene: 4. CDR1 and CDR2 (germline): DFQATT, SNEGSKA (reference sequence).